This T cell receptor beta chain came from a study of monozygotic twins with cystic fibrosis. The germline CDR1 and CDR2 sequences are SNHLY and FYNNEI. With 11 bases clipped from V and 5 bases from J, the junction kept 14 bases outside the gene matches. The CDR3 loop spans 14 amino acids. The method was immunoSEQ multiplex PCR; TCRdb's version includes in-frame clones alone and lacks a portion of them. The sample records some 31,000 clones, approximately 80% being singletons. This chain connects TRBV2 to TRBJ2-7; 8 bases fit TRBD1. This TCR was sampled from a girl aged 2 to 9 with cystic fibrosis. The sequenced material came from blood. CDR3 region: CAGNPDRVGNEQYF. The CDR3 bases are TGTGCCGGCAACCCGGACAGGGTTGGAAACGAGCAGTACTTC. Variable domain in full (rest from reference TRBV2 and TRBJ2-7): EPEVTQTPSHQVTQMGQEVILRCVPISNHLYFYWYRQILGQKVEFLVSFYNNEISEKSEIFDDQFSVERPDGSNFTLKIRSTKLEDSAMYFCAGNPDRVGNEQYFGPGTRLTVT.